The entry that follows covers one TCR beta chain sequence. Antigen specificity is unknown. Assay: immunoSEQ multiplex PCR; the TCRdb copy retains only in-frame clones and omits some. The sample lists tens of thousands of clones; 80% to 90% were seen once. The CDR3 runs 16 residues. CDR1 is SGHAT and CDR2 is FQNNGV in the germline V gene. J lost 0 bases, V lost 5 bases, and 3 bases had no gene match. The data are from a study of cytomegalovirus exposure and HLA in healthy donors. Background on the study: Both the approximately 120 validation repertoires and the approximately 670 first-cohort repertoires used the same platform, as reported by a later analysis. Broader study findings: Whilst most TCR sequences proved rare, a subset of public TCRs occurred across many donors. Altogether, around 160 TCR beta chains were recorded as cytomegalovirus-associated.

V and J are TRBV11-2 and TRBJ1-6; 8 bases agree with TRBD1. The sample comprised PBMCs. The receptor was isolated from a young woman in good health and CMV-seronegative. The CDR3, as DNA: TGTGCCAGCAGCCGACAGGGGAGCTCCTATAATTCACCCCTCCACTTT. Protein sequence: CASSRQGSSYNSPLHF.